This TCR beta chain was recorded in a study of cytomegalovirus exposure and HLA in healthy donors. Overall study results and limits: The productive fraction for most TCR beta V segments was about 87% or about 30% in an earlier analysis. Listed as cytomegalovirus-associated were over 150 TCR beta chains. Researchers reported in a later analysis that a missense DCLRE1C variant was tied to TCR beta V- and J-gene trimming.

Researchers ran the PCR with 60 Vbeta and 13 Jbeta primers. Sequenced by immunoSEQ multiplex PCR; TCRdb stores in-frame clones only, minus some. The data show about 200,000 clones, 60% to 80% seen once. The CDR3 runs to 13 residues. The V end lost 3 bases, the J end lost 1 base, and 3 bases lay between the germline ends. Germline CDR1 reads LNHDA; CDR2 reads SQIVND (reference sequence). To note about this clone: No antigen is known for it.

Donors showed nominal health when sampled, although they likely had unrecorded immune exposures. Sequencing was performed on PBMCs. The TCR originated in a male donor in good health and CMV-seronegative. The chain has TRBV19 and TRBJ1-4; no clear D gene. The CDR3 coding sequence is TGTGCCAGTAGTATCCTAACTAATGAAAAACTGTTTTTT. This translates into CASSILTNEKLFF.